The 22 T cell receptor beta chains listed next were all sequenced from one sample in a study of CD8+ T cells in alopecia areata. Treatment denoted: oral pan-JAK inhibitor, 5-10 mg twice daily. Isolated RNA was reverse transcribed into cDNA used as the sequencing template. Profiled with immunoSEQ multiplex PCR; TCRdb holds only in-frame clones, not every one. The sample holds about 120,000 clones, roughly 58% seen once. The specimen comprised CD8+ T cells sorted from blood, sampled at week 4, from a patient treated with tofacitinib. These receptors were taken from a human donor with alopecia areata.

The rearrangement links TRBV29-1 to TRBJ2-1; 11 bases agree with TRBD2. The CDR3 contains 15 residues. V trimming: 0 bases; J trimming: 8 bases; junction bases outside the gene matches: 6. The germline V gene has CDR1 SQVTM and CDR2 ANQGSEA. Written as DNA, the CDR3 is TGCAGCGTTGAAGATGCGCTAGCGGGGGGAGATGAGCAGTTCTTC. It specifies CSVEDALAGGDEQFF.

This chain links TRBV4-1 with TRBJ2-1; 8 nucleotides match TRBD1. V was clipped by 3 bases and J by 3 bases; unmatched bases: 13. Germline-derived CDR1 and CDR2 are MGHRA and YSYEKL. The CDR3 spans 18 residues. CDR3 bases: TGCGCCAGCAGCCAGGGGGATGGGACAGGAGCATTCTACAATGAGCAGTTCTTC. It translates to CASSQGDGTGAFYNEQFF.

This chain links TRBV29-1 with TRBJ1-5; weak D call: TRBD1 (6 bases). There are 16 residues in the CDR3. Deletions cut 0 bases from V and 1 base from J, with 13 bases between. The V gene's germline CDR1 is SQVTM and CDR2 ANQGSEA. In nucleotides, the CDR3 is TGCAGCGTTGAAGATGTTGGGGGGGCAAGCAATCAGCCCCAGCATTTT. Its protein is CSVEDVGGASNQPQHF.

The rearrangement joins TRBV30 to TRBJ1-1; 7 positions agree with TRBD1. The CDR3 spans 14 residues. CDR1 GTSNPN and CDR2 SVGIG come from the germline V gene (reference sequence). J was trimmed by 0 bases and V by 2 bases; bases with no gene match: 3. The CDR3 here is CAWSMTGLNTEAFF. In nucleotides, the CDR3 is TGTGCCTGGAGTATGACAGGGCTGAACACTGAAGCTTTCTTT.

The chain links TRBV30 to TRBJ2-3; 7 bases are shared with TRBD2. Looked up from germline, CDR1 is GTSNPN and CDR2 is SVGIG (reference sequence). The CDR3 length is 13 residues. Trimming at V came to 3 bases and at J to 6 bases, leaving 6 bases not matched to a gene. The CDR3, as DNA: TGTGCCTGGAGGAGCGGGGCCGGGGATACGCAGTATTTT. Its protein is CAWRSGAGDTQYF.

This chain joins TRBV30 and TRBJ2-3, with 7 bases identical to TRBD2. Trimming took 7 bases from V and 4 from J; bases not matched to a gene: 14. This CDR3 spans 15 amino acids. Germline-derived CDR1 and CDR2 are GTSNPN and SVGIG (reference sequence). This chain's CDR3 is CASTPFGGFPDTQYF. The DNA of the CDR3 is TGTGCCTCAACACCCTTCGGGGGGTTCCCAGATACGCAGTATTTT. The entire variable domain, with the rest obtained from reference TRBV30 and TRBJ2-3, is as follows: SQTIHQWPATLVQPVGSPLSLECTVEGTSNPNLYWYRQAAGRGLQLLFYSVGIGQISSEVPQNLSASRPQDRQFILSSKKLLLSDSGFYLCASTPFGGFPDTQYFGPGTRLTVL.

V gene TRBV27 combines with J gene TRBJ2-5; tentative D call: TRBD1 (7 bases). This CDR3 has 15 residues. The V gene lost 5 bases and the J gene lost 5 bases, with 18 bases spanning the gap. Germline V gives CDR1 MNHEY, CDR2 SMNVEV (reference sequence). CDR3 nucleotide sequence: TGTGCCAGCAGTCCCACCAGGGGGGAGTCGGAGACCCAGTACTTC. Amino acids: CASSPTRGESETQYF.

This clone was detected a few times. The chain recombines TRBV15 with TRBJ2-1; D is unclear. The CDR3 extends over 19 amino acids. V was trimmed by 0 bases and J by 4 bases, leaving 22 bases between them. The germline V gene has CDR1 LNHNV and CDR2 YYDKDF (reference sequence). CDR3: CATSRDLPDKTERYNEQFF. CDR3 in DNA: TGTGCCACCAGCAGAGACCTCCCTGATAAGACGGAAAGATACAATGAGCAGTTCTTC.

J is TRBJ2-3 and V is TRBV7-3, with D perhaps TRBD1 or TRBD2 (6 bases each). Germline CDR1 and CDR2: SGHTA and FQGTGA. The V end was cut by 2 bases, the J end by 2 bases, with 11 bases between. This CDR3 contains 15 residues. CDR3 bases: TGTGCCAGCAGCTTATACCCGGGGGCCACAGATACGCAGTATTTT. It specifies CASSLYPGATDTQYF.

The CDR3 loop is CARTDTRFMNTEAFF. The CDR3 coding sequence is TGTGCCCGGACGGACACTCGATTCATGAACACTGAAGCTTTCTTT. V is TRBV30 and J is TRBJ1-1; TRBD1 might be the D (5 bases). Germline V gives CDR1 GTSNPN, CDR2 SVGIG (reference sequence). V was cut by 8 bases and J by 0 bases, with 19 bases left in between. This CDR3 comprises 15 residues.

The chain has TRBV29-1 and TRBJ2-7, with D perhaps matching TRBD1 (6 bases). Germline V gives CDR1 SQVTM, CDR2 ANQGSEA. The length of the CDR3 is 14 residues. With 2 bases removed from V and 5 bases from J, the gap between germline ends came to 16 bases. The DNA of the CDR3 is TGCAGCGTTGAACTACGGGACATCTGGAACGAGCAGTACTTC. Amino acid sequence: CSVELRDIWNEQYF.

The chain links TRBV4-1 to TRBJ2-7, with D uncertain. The V end lost 1 base, the J end lost 7 bases, and 11 bases lay between the germline ends. CDR1 is MGHRA and CDR2 is YSYEKL in the germline V gene. The CDR3 sequence is 13 residues long. The CDR3 nucleotides read TGCGCCAGCAGCCAAGTGGTGGCTTATGAGCAGTACTTC. Translation gives CASSQVVAYEQYF.

The chain recombines TRBV7-9 with TRBJ2-3; D unresolved. CDR3 length: 11 amino acids. Germline V lookup: CDR1 SEHNR, CDR2 FQNEAQ (reference sequence). V lost 5 bases to trimming and J lost 8 bases, with 8 bases between them. CDR3 sequence (DNA): TGTGCCAGCAGCCACCGATCTACGCAGTATTTT. Its protein product is CASSHRSTQYF. Looking up the rest from reference TRBV7-9 and TRBJ2-3 gives the full variable domain: DTGVSQNPRHKITKRGQNVTFRCDPISEHNRLYWYRQTLGQGPEFLTYFQNEAQLEKSRLLSDRFSAERPKGSFSTLEIQRTEQGDSAMYLCASSHRSTQYFGPGTRLTVL.

This clone has just a few counts. This chain connects TRBV6-4 to TRBJ2-1, with D possibly matching TRBD1 (6 bases). The germline CDR1 and CDR2 sequences are MRHNA and SNTAGT. The V gene lost 3 bases and the J gene lost 1 base, with 10 bases spanning the gap. The CDR3 runs 15 residues. For the CDR3, the DNA is TGTGCCAGCAGTGAAAAGGGGGATTCCTACAATGAGCAGTTCTTC. Translation gives CASSEKGDSYNEQFF.

This clone was observed a handful of times. V is TRBV27 and J is TRBJ2-5, with D hard to call. The CDR3 sequence is 14 residues long. V gave up 4 bases and J gave up 5 bases, with 14 bases separating them. Germline CDR1 reads MNHEY; CDR2 reads SMNVEV (reference sequence). The DNA of the CDR3 is TGTGCCAGCAGTTATACTACCGAGCCGGAGACCCAGTACTTC. Protein product: CASSYTTEPETQYF.

This clone was picked up a small number of times. This chain connects TRBV9 to TRBJ2-5, with D perhaps TRBD1 (6 bases). Germline V CDR1 and CDR2: SGDLS, YYNGEE. CDR3 length: 20 residues. The V gene lost 0 bases and the J gene lost 5 bases, with 29 bases spanning the gap. CDR3 bases: TGTGCCAGCAGCGTAGCTCTCGGTCAGGGTCCAGGGGCAATGTATGAGACCCAGTACTTC. It encodes CASSVALGQGPGAMYETQYF.

The chain employs TRBV30 and TRBJ2-1; possibly TRBD1 for D (5 bases). The germline V gene encodes CDR1 GTSNPN and CDR2 SVGIG (reference sequence). V was shortened by 2 bases and J by 5 bases, with 10 bases between the two germline ends. This CDR3 comprises 13 residues. The CDR3 bases are TGTGCCTGGAGTCCCGACAGTAACAATGAGCAGTTCTTC. This codes for CAWSPDSNNEQFF.

The genes are TRBV15 and TRBJ1-1; D call uncertain. V lost 0 bases and J lost 7, with 6 bases in between. CDR1 LNHNV and CDR2 YYDKDF come from the germline V gene (reference sequence). The CDR3 contains 12 residues. The CDR3 spells CATSRDKGEAFF. DNA of the CDR3: TGTGCCACCAGCAGAGATAAGGGTGAAGCTTTCTTT.

This rearrangement joins TRBV6-5 to TRBJ1-2, with a weak D call TRBD1 (6 bases). Per germline, CDR1 MNHEY and CDR2 SVGAGI. V was cut by 7 bases and J by 6 bases, with 15 bases left in between. The CDR3 sequence is 13 residues long. CDR3 residues: CASIGGLADGYTF. The CDR3 DNA follows: TGTGCCAGCATTGGGGGGCTGGCTGATGGCTACACCTTC.

V and J are TRBV5-6 and TRBJ1-5; TRBD1 agrees at 7 bases. Looked up from germline, CDR1 is SGHDT and CDR2 is YYEEEE. CDR3 size: 15 residues. With V trimmed by 3 bases and J by 5 bases, 8 bases remained unmatched. The CDR3: CASSYGDRAHQPQHF. The CDR3 DNA follows: TGTGCCAGCAGCTATGGAGACAGGGCCCATCAGCCCCAGCATTTT.

CDR3 sequence reads: CATSPDGDEQYF. The CDR3 DNA reads as TGTGCCACCAGCCCGGACGGCGACGAGCAGTACTTC. The rearrangement links TRBV15 to TRBJ2-7; D remains ambiguous. Trimming took off 5 bases at V and 5 bases at J, with 10 bases between the two ends. There are 12 residues in the CDR3. In germline, CDR1 is LNHNV, CDR2 YYDKDF (reference sequence).

The chain uses TRBV29-1 and TRBJ1-1; D perhaps matches TRBD1 (6 bases). CDR3 size: 13 residues. Germline CDR1 reads SQVTM; CDR2 reads ANQGSEA. Trimming shortened V by 0 bases and J by 2 bases, and 7 bases separated the two germline ends. This chain's CDR3 is CSVEEGGNTEAFF. The CDR3 nucleotides are TGCAGCGTTGAAGAAGGGGGTAACACTGAAGCTTTCTTT.